These 10 T cell receptor beta chains came from one sample sequenced in a study of beta chain features in type 1 diabetes. Study findings and constraints: People with Type 1 diabetes carried modestly yet significantly shorter TCRB CDR3s in all four CD4+ subsets.

Their specific antigens are unknown. Every bit of the isolated RNA underwent reverse transcription, so sequencing read expressed TCRB transcripts. Sequencing was performed with immunoSEQ multiplex PCR; in TCRdb, only in-frame clones are kept and a portion is missing. The sample gives around 250,000 clones, 20% to 25% of which show up once; around 0.011% is in the top ten. The material sequenced was naive CD4+ T cells from blood. The receptors shown here come from a woman in her thirties with type 1 diabetes.

The chain joins TRBV5-1 to TRBJ2-1; D may be TRBD2 (6 bases). The V gene lost 0 bases and the J gene lost 0 bases, with 10 bases spanning the gap. CDR3 length: 16 residues. Looked up from germline, CDR1 is SGHRS and CDR2 is YFSETQ. The CDR3 sequence is CASSLVGGNSYNEQFF. Here the CDR3 DNA reads TGCGCCAGCAGCTTGGTCGGCGGGAACTCCTACAATGAGCAGTTCTTC. Full variable domain (remainder filled in from reference TRBV5-1 and TRBJ2-1): KAGVTQTPRYLIKTRGQQVTLSCSPISGHRSVSWYQQTPGQGLQFLFEYFSETQRNKGNFPGRFSGRQFSNSRSEMNVSTLELGDSALYLCASSLVGGNSYNEQFFGPGTRLTVL.

This clone was picked up a small number of times. V gene TRBV29-1 combines with J gene TRBJ2-5; possible D gene TRBD1, 5 bases. With 4 bases removed from V and 4 bases from J, the gap between germline ends came to 13 bases. This CDR3 is 13 amino acids long. Germline V gene data show CDR1 as SQVTM and CDR2 as ANQGSEA. The CDR3 loop reads CSVVGQGGETQYF. For the CDR3, the DNA is TGCAGCGTTGTCGGTCAGGGTGGAGAGACCCAGTACTTC.

The genes are TRBV2 and TRBJ1-2; 7 bases map to TRBD1. Trimming cost V 8 bases and J 4 bases; bases outside gene matches: 10. Germline lookup yields CDR1 SNHLY and CDR2 FYNNEI. This CDR3 is built from 14 residues. CDR3 coding DNA: TGTGCCAGCCTGGGACAGCTCCTCGGCTATGGCTACACCTTC. It codes for CASLGQLLGYGYTF.

This clone has just a few counts. The chain combines TRBV5-4 with TRBJ2-2, with D unresolved. The germline gives CDR1 SGHNT, CDR2 YYREEE (reference sequence). Trimming shortened V by 4 bases and J by 3 bases, and 4 bases separated the two germline ends. The CDR3 sequence is 12 residues long. The CDR3 region has the DNA TGTGCCAGCAGCCCGGACACCGGGGAGCTGTTTTTT. Protein product: CASSPDTGELFF.

The table lists this clone with a few counts. The chain is built from TRBV10-3 and TRBJ2-1; no reliable D call. CDR1 and CDR2 (germline): ENHRY, SYGVKD. The CDR3 runs 14 residues. V lost 7 bases and J lost 5, with 15 bases in between. The CDR3 DNA is TGTGCCATCAAGACGGCGGTCCGCCACAATGAGCAGTTCTTC. Protein sequence: CAIKTAVRHNEQFF.

The V and J genes are TRBV19 and TRBJ2-7, with D possibly being TRBD1 (6 bases). The length of the CDR3 is 11 residues. Per the germline V gene, CDR1 is LNHDA and CDR2 is SQIVND (reference sequence). Trimming left V 9 bases short and J 4 bases short, with 10 bases between. The CDR3 sequence is CASGQIYEQYF. The CDR3 nucleotides are TGTGCCAGCGGACAGATTTACGAGCAGTACTTC.

The genes are TRBV7-3 and TRBJ2-1, with D possibly TRBD1 on 6 matching bases. The CDR3 runs 15 residues. Germline CDR1 reads SGHTA; CDR2 reads FQGTGA. The V end was cut by 2 bases, the J end by 0 bases, with 8 bases between. The CDR3 DNA sequence: TGTGCCAGCAGCTTATTACAGGGCTCCTACAATGAGCAGTTCTTC. Translating it yields CASSLLQGSYNEQFF.

This clone was seen only a few times. The chain is built from TRBV4-1 and TRBJ2-1, with D perhaps matching TRBD2 (6 bases). V gave up 3 bases and J gave up 3 bases, with 9 bases separating them. The CDR3 contains 14 residues. Germline CDR1 and CDR2: MGHRA and YSYEKL. The CDR3: CASSQGLYYNEQFF. The CDR3 DNA is TGCGCCAGCAGCCAGGGACTTTACTACAATGAGCAGTTCTTC.

The chain combines TRBV30 with TRBJ2-2, with D unresolved. There are 12 residues in the CDR3. Trimming cost V 0 bases and J 6 bases, with 5 bases left between them. Germline CDR1 and CDR2: GTSNPN and SVGIG (reference sequence). The CDR3 DNA follows: TGTGCCTGGAGTGTTCTAGCCGGGGAGCTGTTTTTT. Residues: CAWSVLAGELFF.

In DNA form, the CDR3 reads TGTGCCAGCAGCTTGGATGGGCCACAGTTCTTC. As protein: CASSLDGPQFF. The J gene is TRBJ2-1, the V gene TRBV5-6, with D unclear. Germline V CDR1 and CDR2: SGHDT, YYEEEE. The CDR3 loop spans 11 amino acids. Trimming stripped 0 bases from V and 13 bases from J, with 8 bases between.